This T cell receptor (beta chain) comes out of a study of CD8+CD57+ T cells in acquired aplastic anemia. Study details: Average DNA yield from sorted CD4+ and CD8+ cells was about 3 ug.

By flow cytometry, patients selected for sequencing had shown an expansion of CD8+CD57+ cells. Every one of the patients had aplastic anemia (severe, acquired). TCR beta VDJ and CDR3 profiles were obtained from a genomic DNA template. TCRdb processed the reads anew with MiXCR; each CDR3 protein has one entry. The profile shows about 180,000 distinct CDR3 sequences, under 50% of them singletons. The sample taken for sequencing was sorted CD4+, CD8+, or CD8+CD57+ T cells (not recorded which) from PBMCs. The sequence was obtained from a human donor with aplastic anemia.

The CDR3 nucleotides are TGTGCCAGTAGTACACAGGGCGTCATTTCGGGCTACACCTTC. Amino acid sequence: CASSTQGVISGYTF. V and J are TRBV19 and TRBJ1-2; D might be TRBD1 (6 bases). Looked up from germline, CDR1 is LNHDA and CDR2 is SQIVND (reference sequence). The CDR3 totals 14 residues. The germline V and J ends were trimmed by 4 bases and 8 bases, with 17 bases remaining between them.